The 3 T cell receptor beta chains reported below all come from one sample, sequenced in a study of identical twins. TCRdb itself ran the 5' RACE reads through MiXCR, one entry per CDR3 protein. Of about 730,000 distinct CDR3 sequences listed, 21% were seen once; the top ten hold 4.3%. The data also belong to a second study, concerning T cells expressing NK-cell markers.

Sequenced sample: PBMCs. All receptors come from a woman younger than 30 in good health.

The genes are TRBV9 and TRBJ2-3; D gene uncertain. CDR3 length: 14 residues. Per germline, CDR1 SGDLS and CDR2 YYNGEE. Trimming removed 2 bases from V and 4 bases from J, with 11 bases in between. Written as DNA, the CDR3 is TGTGCCAGCAGCGTTACGACCAGTTCAGATACGCAGTATTTT. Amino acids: CASSVTTSSDTQYF. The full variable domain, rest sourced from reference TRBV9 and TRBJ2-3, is DSGVTQTPKHLITATGQRVTLRCSPRSGDLSVYWYQQSLDQGLQFLIQYYNGEERAKGNILERFSAQQFPDLHSELNLSSLELGDSALYFCASSVTTSSDTQYFGPGTRLTVL.

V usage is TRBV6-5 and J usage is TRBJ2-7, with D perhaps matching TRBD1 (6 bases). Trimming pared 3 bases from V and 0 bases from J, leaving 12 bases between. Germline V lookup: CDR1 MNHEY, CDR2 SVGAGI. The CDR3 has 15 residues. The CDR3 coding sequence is TGTGCCAGCAGTTATAGGGGGACGGCCTCCTACGAGCAGTACTTC. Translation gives CASSYRGTASYEQYF.

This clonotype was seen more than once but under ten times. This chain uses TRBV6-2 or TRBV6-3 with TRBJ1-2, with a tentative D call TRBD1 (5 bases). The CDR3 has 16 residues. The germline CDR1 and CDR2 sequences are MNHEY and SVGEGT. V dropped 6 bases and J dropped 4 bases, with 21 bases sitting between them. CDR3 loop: CASSRVDGFGAYGYTF. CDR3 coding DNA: TGTGCCAGCAGCAGGGTAGATGGGTTCGGGGCCTATGGCTACACCTTC.